This T cell receptor beta chain was retrieved from a study of response to subunit inactivated influenza vaccine. Study outcomes and limitations: After each seasonal influenza vaccination, few new T cells are recruited, the authors suggested.

The V gene's germline CDR1 is SGHTA and CDR2 FQGNSA. CDR3 length: 13 residues. V was shortened by 3 bases and J by 5 bases, with 10 bases between the two germline ends. Notes on this clonotype: Its antigen is not identified.

TCRdb fed the RT-PCR reads into MiXCR, producing one record per CDR3 protein. The sample shows more than 150,000 distinct CDR3 sequences, around 9.2% of them seen only once. The chain combines TRBV7-2 with TRBJ2-5; D unclear. The origin of this receptor is a man in his forties or fifties who received an inactivated influenza vaccine. The material sequenced was non-naive T cells sorted from PBMCs, taken on the day of vaccination. The CDR3 coding sequence is TGTGCCAGCAGCTTTATGAGCCCGGAGACCCAGTACTTC. Its protein product is CASSFMSPETQYF.